These T cell receptor beta chains were read from a single sample in a study of cytomegalovirus exposure and HLA in healthy donors. Profiled with immunoSEQ multiplex PCR; TCRdb holds only in-frame clones, not every one. This sample has 160,000 or so clones, with roughly 81% found just once. Sequenced sample: PBMCs. These receptors were collected from a woman aged 18-29 years in good health and CMV-seropositive. Each CDR3 is given with its conserved first and last residue. The D gene is left open where the match is weak. The size of a clone is reported for some rows only, either as once, few or many, or as a class for expanded clones.

J gene: TRBJ1-2
clone size: -
D gene: TRBD1
V gene: TRBV5-8
CDR3 protein: CASSLARTGGSYGYTF
CDR3 DNA: TGTGCCAGCAGCTTGGCTAGGACAGGGGGCTCCTATGGCTACACCTTC

J gene: TRBJ1-4
clone size: -
D gene: -
V gene: TRBV9
CDR3 protein: CASSLWEGDEKLFF
CDR3 DNA: TGTGCCAGCAGCCTCTGGGAGGGAGATGAAAAACTGTTTTTT

J gene: TRBJ1-4
clone size: -
D gene: -
V gene: TRBV5-1
CDR3 protein: CASSVQGLGEKLFF
CDR3 DNA: TGCGCCAGCAGTGTTCAGGGGTTAGGAGAAAAACTGTTTTTT

J gene: TRBJ2-2
clone size: -
D gene: TRBD2
V gene: TRBV10-3
CDR3 protein: CAADARGDTGELFF
CDR3 DNA: TGTGCCGCGGACGCGCGGGGGGACACCGGGGAGCTGTTTTTT

J gene: TRBJ1-5
clone size: -
D gene: -
V gene: TRBV7-8
CDR3 protein: CASSDEDSPNVPQHF
CDR3 DNA: TGTGCCAGCAGCGATGAAGACAGCCCCAATGTGCCCCAGCATTTT

J gene: TRBJ2-3
clone size: -
D gene: -
V gene: TRBV5-1
CDR3 protein: CASGSSGRISTDTQYF
CDR3 DNA: TGCGCCAGCGGGAGTTCAGGCCGAATTAGCACAGATACGCAGTATTTT

J gene: TRBJ2-3
clone size: -
D gene: TRBD2
V gene: TRBV19
CDR3 protein: CASTRLAGGSTDTQYF
CDR3 DNA: TGTGCCAGTACCAGACTAGCGGGGGGGTCCACAGATACGCAGTATTTT

J gene: TRBJ1-1
clone size: -
D gene: TRBD1
V gene: TRBV6-5
CDR3 protein: CASSYDRGTEAFF
CDR3 DNA: TGTGCCAGCAGTTACGACAGGGGGACTGAAGCTTTCTTT

J gene: TRBJ2-5
clone size: -
D gene: TRBD2
V gene: TRBV2
CDR3 protein: CASKLAGGPETQYF
CDR3 DNA: TGTGCCAGCAAACTAGCGGGGGGGCCTGAGACCCAGTACTTC

J gene: TRBJ1-4
clone size: few
D gene: TRBD1
V gene: TRBV6-1
CDR3 protein: CASSRDSVNEKLFF
CDR3 DNA: TGTGCCAGCAGCAGGGACAGCGTTAATGAAAAACTGTTTTTT

J gene: TRBJ2-2
clone size: once
D gene: -
V gene: TRBV5-1
CDR3 protein: CASSGGAHTGELFF
CDR3 DNA: TGCGCCAGCAGCGGGGGGGCGCACACCGGGGAGCTGTTTTTT

J gene: TRBJ1-1
clone size: -
D gene: -
V gene: TRBV6-1
CDR3 protein: CASRDGGNPEAFF
CDR3 DNA: TGTGCCAGCAGAGATGGAGGTAATCCTGAAGCTTTCTTT

J gene: TRBJ2-5
clone size: -
D gene: -
V gene: TRBV7-7
CDR3 protein: CASSLEGVGEETQYF
CDR3 DNA: TGTGCCAGCAGCTTAGAGGGGGTTGGGGAAGAGACCCAGTACTTC

J gene: TRBJ2-3
clone size: -
D gene: -
V gene: TRBV30
CDR3 protein: CAWSKPTDTQYF
CDR3 DNA: TGTGCCTGGAGTAAGCCCACAGATACGCAGTATTTT

J gene: TRBJ2-3
clone size: -
D gene: -
V gene: TRBV15
CDR3 protein: CATSRGTGTRLYF
CDR3 DNA: TGTGCCACCAGCAGAGGAACCGGGACAAGGTTGTATTTT

J gene: TRBJ2-1
clone size: -
D gene: TRBD1
V gene: TRBV4-3
CDR3 protein: CASSQELAGGGEQFF
CDR3 DNA: TGCGCCAGCAGCCAAGAACTTGCAGGGGGCGGTGAGCAGTTCTTC

J gene: TRBJ1-2
clone size: -
D gene: -
V gene: TRBV2
CDR3 protein: CASRANRAVGYTF
CDR3 DNA: TGTGCCAGCAGGGCAAACAGGGCAGTCGGCTACACCTTC

J gene: TRBJ1-1
clone size: few
D gene: -
V gene: TRBV9
CDR3 protein: CASSVAVEGEAFF
CDR3 DNA: TGTGCCAGCAGCGTAGCTGTGGAGGGAGAAGCTTTCTTT

J gene: TRBJ1-3
clone size: -
D gene: -
V gene: TRBV11-2
CDR3 protein: CASRESSGNTIYF
CDR3 DNA: TGTGCCAGCAGAGAGAGTTCTGGAAACACCATATATTTT

J gene: TRBJ1-5
clone size: few
D gene: -
V gene: TRBV19
CDR3 protein: CASSIGAIYSNQPQHF
CDR3 DNA: TGTGCCAGTAGTATAGGGGCCATCTATAGCAATCAGCCCCAGCATTTT

J gene: TRBJ2-7
clone size: -
D gene: -
V gene: TRBV11-3
CDR3 protein: CASSLGQGPYEQYF
CDR3 DNA: TGTGCCAGCAGCTTAGGGCAGGGGCCCTACGAGCAGTACTTC

J gene: TRBJ1-1
clone size: -
D gene: TRBD1
V gene: TRBV10-3
CDR3 protein: CAISESGQGAGTEAFF
CDR3 DNA: TGTGCCATCAGTGAGTCTGGACAGGGGGCGGGCACTGAAGCTTTCTTT

J gene: TRBJ2-3
clone size: -
D gene: -
V gene: TRBV11-1
CDR3 protein: CASSFDYNTDTQYF
CDR3 DNA: TGTGCCAGCAGCTTCGATTACAACACAGATACGCAGTATTTT

J gene: TRBJ1-3
clone size: -
D gene: -
V gene: TRBV7-2
CDR3 protein: CASSFGSRFYSGNTIYF
CDR3 DNA: TGTGCCAGCAGCTTCGGTAGTAGATTTTACTCTGGAAACACCATATATTTT

J gene: TRBJ2-2
clone size: -
D gene: TRBD1
V gene: TRBV7-2
CDR3 protein: CASSLAWDRVSGELFF
CDR3 DNA: TGTGCCAGCAGCTTAGCCTGGGACAGGGTGTCCGGGGAGCTGTTTTTT

J gene: TRBJ1-2
clone size: -
D gene: TRBD1
V gene: TRBV4-3
CDR3 protein: CASSYQDRGYGYTF
CDR3 DNA: TGCGCCAGCAGCTATCAAGACAGGGGCTATGGCTACACCTTC

J gene: TRBJ1-6
clone size: -
D gene: -
V gene: TRBV2
CDR3 protein: CASRGDPSPLHF
CDR3 DNA: TGTGCCAGCCGGGGGGACCCGTCACCCCTCCACTTT

J gene: TRBJ2-5
clone size: once
D gene: TRBD2
V gene: TRBV7-7
CDR3 protein: CASSSSGGDGTQYF
CDR3 DNA: TGTGCTAGCAGCTCTAGCGGGGGGGACGGGACCCAGTACTTC

J gene: TRBJ2-1
clone size: -
D gene: TRBD2
V gene: TRBV29-1
CDR3 protein: CSVPALTSGGFFEQFF
CDR3 DNA: TGCAGCGTCCCAGCCCTGACTAGCGGGGGTTTTTTTGAGCAGTTCTTC

J gene: TRBJ2-7
clone size: -
D gene: -
V gene: TRBV28
CDR3 protein: CASSLTGSYEQYF
CDR3 DNA: TGTGCCAGCAGTTTAACGGGGTCCTACGAGCAGTACTTC

J gene: TRBJ2-1
clone size: -
D gene: -
V gene: TRBV7-6
CDR3 protein: CASSLVGGATGRNEQFF
CDR3 DNA: TGTGCCAGCAGCTTAGTTGGGGGGGCCACCGGTAGGAATGAGCAGTTCTTC

J gene: TRBJ1-1
clone size: once
D gene: -
V gene: TRBV7-2
CDR3 protein: CASSRPTGWGLNTEAFF
CDR3 DNA: TGTGCCAGCAGCAGACCTACAGGGTGGGGATTGAACACTGAAGCTTTCTTT

J gene: TRBJ1-2
clone size: -
D gene: -
V gene: TRBV15
CDR3 protein: CATSNLPNYGYTF
CDR3 DNA: TGTGCCACCAGCAATCTTCCCAACTATGGCTACACCTTC